One sample yielded the 9 T cell receptor beta chains listed below, sequenced in a study of human T cells and chemical hapten exposure. TCRdb redid the calling of the RACE reads with MiXCR, one entry per CDR3 protein. This table has a few hundred thousand distinct CDR3 sequences, roughly 6% appearing once. Time point defined: patch test 2, 6 weeks after DPC sensitization. Noted treatment: therapeutic diphenylcyclopropenone sensitization with weekly scalp DPC. The material sequenced was whole blood, taken in connection with sensitization to the hapten diphenylcyclopropenone (DPC). The receptors shown here come from a woman under 30 with alopecia areata. Some clones in this sample may be carry-over from other donors' samples.

This clonotype was detected ten times or more. The chain uses TRBV7-2 and TRBJ2-7; 10 positions agree with TRBD2. Germline assignment: CDR1 SGHTA and CDR2 FQGNSA. The ends lost 2 bases at V and 4 bases at J; junction bases unmatched: 2. The CDR3 covers 14 residues. This CDR3 is CASSLRAGGYEQYF. The CDR3 DNA follows: TGTGCCAGCAGCTTAAGAGCGGGGGGGTACGAGCAGTACTTC.

This clonotype was seen more than once but under ten times. V gene TRBV29-1 combines with J gene TRBJ2-3; perhaps TRBD1 as D (6 bases). Trimming cost V 5 bases and J 4 bases, with 16 bases left between them. Germline CDR1 and CDR2: SQVTM and ANQGSEA. The CDR3 sequence is 14 residues long. The CDR3 nucleotides read TGCAGCGTTCCCGGAACAGGGATGGCAGATACGCAGTATTTT. Translation: CSVPGTGMADTQYF.

V is TRBV6-4 and J is TRBJ1-1; D may be TRBD1 (5 bases). The V end lost 4 bases, the J end lost 7 bases, and 16 bases lay between the germline ends. CDR3 size: 14 residues. Germline-derived CDR1 and CDR2 are MRHNA and SNTAGT. The CDR3 DNA reads TGTGCCAGCAGTGGATCCGGGACGGCGAATGAAGCTTTCTTT. It translates to CASSGSGTANEAFF.

In this sample, this clonotype turned up a few times. Written as DNA, the CDR3 is TGTGCCAGCAGCTTAGGTGTTGGGCATAATAGACGGGACTATGAAAACATTCAGTACTTC. Encoded protein: CASSLGVGHNRRDYENIQYF. The chain links TRBV7-9 to TRBJ2-4, with 7 positions matching TRBD2. V was clipped by 1 base and J by 5 bases; unmatched bases: 20. CDR1 SEHNR and CDR2 FQNEAQ come from the germline V gene (reference sequence). The CDR3 loop spans 20 amino acids. Together with reference TRBV7-9 and TRBJ2-4, the CDR3 gives the full variable domain: DTGVSQNPRHKITKRGQNVTFRCDPISEHNRLYWYRQTLGQGPEFLTYFQNEAQLEKSRLLSDRFSAERPKGSFSTLEIQRTEQGDSAMYLCASSLGVGHNRRDYENIQYFGAGTRLSVL.

The chain uses TRBV20-1 and TRBJ1-1; D may be TRBD1 (6 bases). V was cut by 0 bases and J by 5 bases, with 13 bases left in between. CDR1 is DFQATT, CDR2 SNEGSKA, per germline (reference sequence). The CDR3 spans 14 residues. CDR3: CSAREGGGWTEAFF. The CDR3 DNA sequence: TGCAGTGCTAGAGAGGGGGGCGGATGGACTGAAGCTTTCTTT.

In this sample, this clonotype turned up many times. V usage is TRBV5-1 and J usage is TRBJ1-1; D not resolved. This CDR3 has 15 residues. Looked up from germline, CDR1 is SGHRS and CDR2 is YFSETQ. V dropped 4 bases and J dropped 5 bases, with 18 bases sitting between them. Here the CDR3 reads CASSPSEGLGTEAFF. The CDR3 region has the DNA TGCGCCAGCAGCCCCTCCGAGGGCCTTGGAACTGAAGCTTTCTTT. The full variable domain, with the rest looked up from reference TRBV5-1 and TRBJ1-1, is KAGVTQTPRYLIKTRGQQVTLSCSPISGHRSVSWYQQTPGQGLQFLFEYFSETQRNKGNFPGRFSGRQFSNSRSEMNVSTLELGDSALYLCASSPSEGLGTEAFFGQGTRLTVV.

This clonotype occurred a few times. CDR3 protein: CASSTPDGDQPQHF. CDR3 DNA sequence: TGTGCCAGCAGCACCCCCGACGGGGATCAGCCCCAGCATTTT. This sequence joins TRBV7-9 and TRBJ1-5; D remains ambiguous. The CDR3 covers 14 residues. The V gene lost 5 bases and the J gene lost 5 bases, with 13 bases spanning the gap. Germline CDR1 SEHNR, CDR2 FQNEAQ (reference sequence).

Many counts were recorded for this clonotype. The J gene is TRBJ1-2, the V gene TRBV29-1; D call uncertain. CDR3 length: 14 amino acids. Trimming stripped 2 bases from V and 4 bases from J, with 14 bases between. Germline values: CDR1 SQVTM, CDR2 ANQGSEA. The CDR3 reads CSVESGLRGYGYTF. CDR3 coding DNA: TGCAGCGTTGAATCTGGACTCCGGGGCTATGGCTACACCTTC.

CDR3 loop: CASSQVPSSRTDTQYF. CDR3 in DNA: TGCGCCAGCAGCCAAGTGCCTAGTTCAAGGACAGATACGCAGTATTTT. The J gene is TRBJ2-3, the V gene TRBV4-3, with D unclear. This CDR3 spans 16 amino acids. Germline V CDR1 and CDR2: LGHNA, YSLEER. Trimming took 1 base from V and 3 from J, leaving 14 bases between them.